This T cell receptor beta chain was identified during a study of blood T cells in healthy people across ages. A second PCR of roughly 6 to 12 cycles used a sample-barcoded 5' primer and a J-beta primer mix. TCRdb reprocessed the 5' RACE reads with MiXCR, giving one entry per CDR3 protein. The sample lists 800,000 to 950,000 distinct CDR3 sequences, about 34% occurring once. The V and J ends lost 1 base and 5 bases, in that order; junction bases with no gene match: 6. CDR1 is LGHDT, CDR2 YNNKEL, per germline (reference sequence). The CDR3 is made up of 16 amino acids. There are a few counts of this clonotype. Every participating donor contributed 7.5 to 10 milliliters of peripheral blood through a draw.

The clonotype originates from a man in his late teens or twenties in good health. Source material: blood. The chain carries TRBV3-1 and TRBJ2-5; TRBD2 aligns across 11 bases. CDR3 protein: CASSQALAGGLETQYF. The CDR3 DNA follows: TGTGCCAGCAGCCAAGCTTTAGCGGGGGGGCTGGAGACCCAGTACTTC.